This T cell receptor beta chain is from a study of tumor T cells in aggressive B-cell lymphoma. Profiled with immunoSEQ multiplex PCR; TCRdb holds only in-frame clones, not every one. Among roughly 5,700 clones listed, 70% to 85% were seen once. The CDR3 length is 15 residues. CDR1 LGHNA and CDR2 YSLEER come from the germline V gene. V gave up 3 bases and J gave up 7 bases; unmatched junction bases: 6. The rearrangement joins TRBV4-3 to TRBJ1-4, with TRBD1 matching over 9 bases. This sequence originates from an adult with diffuse large B cell lymphoma. The sequenced sample consisted of tumor tissue. The CDR3 sequence: CASSQGTGLSEKLFF. The DNA of the CDR3 is TGCGCCAGCAGCCAGGGGACAGGGTTGAGTGAAAAACTGTTTTTT.